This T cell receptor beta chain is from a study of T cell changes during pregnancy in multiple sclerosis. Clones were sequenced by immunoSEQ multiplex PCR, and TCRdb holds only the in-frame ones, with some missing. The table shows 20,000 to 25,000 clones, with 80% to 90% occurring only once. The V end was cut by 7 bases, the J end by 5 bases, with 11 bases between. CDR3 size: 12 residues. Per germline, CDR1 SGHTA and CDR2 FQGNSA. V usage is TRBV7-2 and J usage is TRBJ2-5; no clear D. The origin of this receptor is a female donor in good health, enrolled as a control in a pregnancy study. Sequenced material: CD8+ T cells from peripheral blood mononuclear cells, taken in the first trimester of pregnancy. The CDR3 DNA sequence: TGTGCCAGCACCGTGGGCGCGGAGACCCAGTACTTC. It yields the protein CASTVGAETQYF.